The 26 T cell receptor beta chains in this list originate from one sample, sequenced in a study of T-cell memory formation after mild COVID-19. In TCRdb, the 5' RACE reads were re-called with MiXCR into one record per CDR3 protein. Of roughly 560,000 distinct CDR3 sequences listed, around 20% are singletons. Sequenced sample: PBMCs or a T cell subset sorted from them (not recorded which). These receptors were obtained from an adult woman who had mild COVID-19 (a few samples of this study predate the infection). Cell type and time point are not known.

The CDR3 loop is CASSLGVTGVPNTGELFF. The CDR3 DNA sequence: TGTGCCAGCAGCTTAGGCGTGACAGGGGTACCGAACACCGGGGAGCTGTTTTTT. This chain connects TRBV7-9 to TRBJ2-2; 8 nucleotides line up with TRBD1. The V and J ends lost 1 base and 0 bases, in that order; junction bases with no gene match: 7. Germline V lookup: CDR1 SEHNR, CDR2 FQNEAQ (reference sequence). The CDR3 spans 18 residues.

This chain joins TRBV30 and TRBJ1-1, with D hard to call. V was pared by 2 bases and J by 1 base, with 8 bases between. Germline CDR1 and CDR2: GTSNPN and SVGIG (reference sequence). This CDR3 has 13 amino acids. The CDR3 protein is CAWSLTGNTEAFF. CDR3 in DNA: TGTGCCTGGAGTTTGACGGGGAACACTGAAGCTTTCTTT. Drawing the rest from reference TRBV30 and TRBJ1-1, the complete variable domain is SQTIHQWPATLVQPVGSPLSLECTVEGTSNPNLYWYRQAAGRGLQLLFYSVGIGQISSEVPQNLSASRPQDRQFILSSKKLLLSDSGFYLCAWSLTGNTEAFFGQGTRLTVV.

The chain uses TRBV7-3 and TRBJ2-7; maybe TRBD2 (5 bases). The germline V and J ends were trimmed by 1 base and 3 bases, with 10 bases remaining between them. Germline V gene lookup returns CDR1 SGHTA and CDR2 FQGTGA. The CDR3 covers 14 residues. The CDR3 is CASSLMRVGYEQYF. The CDR3 DNA is TGTGCCAGCAGCTTAATGAGGGTCGGCTACGAGCAGTACTTC.

The chain has TRBV9 and TRBJ2-4; D is perhaps TRBD1 (6 bases). Trimming shortened V by 5 bases and J by 9 bases, and 18 bases separated the two germline ends. This CDR3 contains 14 residues. Germline loops: CDR1 SGDLS, CDR2 YYNGEE. CDR3 loop: CASSVATGGIIQYF. The DNA of the CDR3 is TGTGCCAGCAGTGTGGCGACAGGTGGGATCATTCAGTACTTC.

V gene TRBV4-3 combines with J gene TRBJ2-4; 8 positions agree with TRBD1. The CDR3 has 15 amino acids. Trimming removed 0 bases from V and 4 bases from J; junction bases left unmatched: 2. Per the germline V gene, CDR1 is LGHNA and CDR2 is YSLEER. CDR3 in amino acids: CASSQEYRGKNIQYF. CDR3 bases: TGCGCCAGCAGCCAAGAATACAGGGGGAAAAACATTCAGTACTTC.

The rearrangement uses TRBV7-2 and TRBJ2-7; D remains unclear. Germline CDR1 SGHTA, CDR2 FQGNSA. V was trimmed by 1 base and J by 4 bases, leaving 14 bases between them. The CDR3 contains 15 residues. CDR3 DNA: TGTGCCAGCAGCTTAGTGGTCGAAAAGGGATACGAGCAGTACTTC. Its protein product is CASSLVVEKGYEQYF.

The chain couples TRBV10-3 to TRBJ2-3; D assignment may be TRBD1 or TRBD2 (5 bases each). The CDR3 length is 17 residues. Looked up from germline, CDR1 is ENHRY and CDR2 is SYGVKD. V was clipped by 7 bases and J by 3 bases, with 23 bases between them. The CDR3 sequence is CAITGTDAARLTDTQYF. The CDR3 DNA reads as TGTGCCATCACCGGGACGGATGCGGCGAGGTTGACAGATACGCAGTATTTT.

The chain's CDR3 is CASSGRFNQPQHF. The CDR3 DNA sequence: TGTGCCAGCAGCGGGAGATTTAATCAGCCCCAGCATTTT. This chain uses TRBV2 with TRBJ1-5; D is uncertain. Trimming cost V 6 bases and J 4 bases, with 10 bases left between them. The CDR3 sequence is 13 residues long. Germline assignment: CDR1 SNHLY and CDR2 FYNNEI. Full variable domain (remainder filled in from reference TRBV2 and TRBJ1-5): EPEVTQTPSHQVTQMGQEVILRCVPISNHLYFYWYRQILGQKVEFLVSFYNNEISEKSEIFDDQFSVERPDGSNFTLKIRSTKLEDSAMYFCASSGRFNQPQHFGDGTRLSIL.

In this sample, this clonotype turned up a few times. The chain recombines TRBV6-2 or TRBV6-3 with TRBJ2-7; a possible D gene is TRBD1 (5 bases). Per germline, CDR1 MNHEY and CDR2 SVGEGT. The CDR3 totals 15 residues. The V end lost 6 bases, the J end lost 2 bases, and 17 bases lay between the germline ends. CDR3 in amino acids: CASSEDKVHPYEQYF. For the CDR3, the DNA is TGTGCCAGCAGCGAGGACAAGGTCCATCCCTACGAGCAGTACTTC.

The sample holds many counts of this clonotype. The chain combines TRBV5-1 with TRBJ2-7; D unresolved. This CDR3 has 13 residues. Germline V gene data show CDR1 as SGHRS and CDR2 as YFSETQ. Between the trimmed V and J ends, which lost 0 bases and 1 base, there was a span of 5 bases. The CDR3 nucleotides are TGCGCCAGCAGCTTGGACAGATCCTACGAGCAGTACTTC. Amino acids: CASSLDRSYEQYF.

The J gene is TRBJ1-2, the V gene TRBV11-2; the match to TRBD1 covers 7 bases. Germline loops: CDR1 SGHAT, CDR2 FQNNGV. V trimming: 6 bases; J trimming: 0 bases; junction bases outside the gene matches: 19. CDR3 length: 19 amino acids. CDR3 region: CASRHSGGKGGAPNYGYTF. In DNA form, the CDR3 reads TGTGCCAGCAGACACAGCGGGGGGAAAGGGGGCGCCCCTAACTATGGCTACACCTTC.

This clonotype was recorded a few times. The chain employs TRBV9 and TRBJ2-2, with a possible D match to TRBD2 (6 bases). V was shortened by 4 bases and J by 1 base, with 23 bases between the two germline ends. CDR3 length equals 19 residues. CDR1 is SGDLS and CDR2 is YYNGEE in the germline V gene. The CDR3 sequence: CASSRSFRDLEKNTGELFF. The CDR3 bases are TGTGCCAGCAGCAGATCCTTCCGGGACTTAGAAAAGAACACCGGGGAGCTGTTTTTT.

The chain uses TRBV29-1 and TRBJ1-1; the D is unclear. In germline, CDR1 is SQVTM, CDR2 ANQGSEA. CDR3 length: 21 amino acids. V shed 5 bases and J shed 0 bases, with 34 bases lying between them. The CDR3 nucleotides are TGCAGCGTTCACCTCTTTGCGGAAAGTACATCGGTGTCACGGATGAACACTGAAGCTTTCTTT. Translated: CSVHLFAESTSVSRMNTEAFF.

The J gene is TRBJ2-3, the V gene TRBV20-1; 10 positions agree with TRBD1. The germline gives CDR1 DFQATT, CDR2 SNEGSKA (reference sequence). This CDR3 has 14 amino acids. Here the CDR3 DNA reads TGCAGCTGCACCGGGACAGGGGGCACAGATACGCAGTATTTT. Its translation: CSCTGTGGTDTQYF.

Only a few counts were recorded for this clonotype. V and J are TRBV3-1 and TRBJ2-1; no reliable D call. Trimming shortened V by 0 bases and J by 6 bases, and 3 bases separated the two germline ends. Germline CDR1 is LGHDT and CDR2 is YNNKEL (reference sequence). This CDR3 spans 12 amino acids. The CDR3 reads CASSQESNEQFF. The CDR3 DNA sequence: TGTGCCAGCAGCCAAGAATCCAATGAGCAGTTCTTC.

V usage is TRBV12-3 or TRBV12-4 and J usage is TRBJ2-1; D is perhaps TRBD1 (5 bases). The V end was cut by 6 bases, the J end by 3 bases, with 12 bases between. The CDR3 consists of 14 residues. The CDR3 DNA sequence: TGTGCCAGCAGAGACAGAGACATCTACAATGAGCAGTTCTTC. Amino acids: CASRDRDIYNEQFF.

This clonotype came up a few times. V gene TRBV7-8 combines with J gene TRBJ2-5; no reliable D call. The V gene lost 6 bases and the J gene lost 4 bases, with 9 bases spanning the gap. In germline, CDR1 is SGHVS, CDR2 FQNEAQ. The CDR3 has 12 residues. The CDR3, as DNA: TGTGCCAGCAGGCAGACCGTAGAGACCCAGTACTTC. It encodes CASRQTVETQYF.

This clonotype was observed a handful of times. V usage is TRBV20-1 and J usage is TRBJ1-6, with no clear D. Germline V lookup: CDR1 DFQATT, CDR2 SNEGSKA (reference sequence). The germline V and J ends were trimmed by 2 bases and 5 bases, with 10 bases remaining between them. The CDR3 spans 14 residues. The CDR3 nucleotides read TGCAGTGCTAGACGGGCTAAGCATAATTCACCCCTCCACTTT. This encodes CSARRAKHNSPLHF.

In this sample, this clonotype turned up many times. This sequence joins TRBV24-1 and TRBJ2-7; a possible D gene is TRBD2 (6 bases). The CDR3 covers 12 residues. V was clipped by 4 bases and J by 9 bases, with 12 bases between them. Germline CDR1 is KGHDR and CDR2 is SFDVKD. In DNA, the CDR3 is TGTGCCACCAGTGACCCCGGGAGTCCGCAGTACTTC. It yields the protein CATSDPGSPQYF.

The V and J genes are TRBV6-5 and TRBJ2-3; D gene unclear. This CDR3 contains 16 residues. In germline, CDR1 is MNHEY, CDR2 SVGAGI. Trimming stripped 3 bases from V and 2 bases from J, with 15 bases between. In nucleotides, the CDR3 is TGTGCCAGCAGTTATGGTTTTCCAGAGCTCACAGATACGCAGTATTTT. Its translation is CASSYGFPELTDTQYF.

The chain recombines TRBV4-1 with TRBJ2-5; maybe TRBD2 (5 bases). V lost 6 bases and J 4 bases, leaving 15 bases between the germline ends. The germline V gene has CDR1 MGHRA and CDR2 YSYEKL. The CDR3 is 14 amino acids. CDR3 DNA sequence: TGCGCCAGCAGTCGGACTCCTTTAGTAGAGACCCAGTACTTC. Translated, it gives CASSRTPLVETQYF.

The rearrangement uses TRBV5-8 and TRBJ2-7, with a weak D call TRBD1 (5 bases). Per germline, CDR1 SGHTS and CDR2 YDEGEE. CDR3 length: 14 residues. Trimming took off 5 bases at V and 0 bases at J, with 12 bases between the two ends. The CDR3 DNA follows: TGTGCCAGCAGATCCCGAAGGGGCTCCTACGAGCAGTACTTC. Translating gives CASRSRRGSYEQYF.

The V call is TRBV6-5, the J call TRBJ2-7, with 8 bases that match TRBD2. Per the germline V gene, CDR1 is MNHEY and CDR2 is SVGAGI. V was pared by 8 bases and J by 2 bases, with 11 bases of the junction left unmatched. CDR3 size: 15 residues. The CDR3, as DNA: TGTGCCAGCTCCCAGCGGGAGTACGGGACCTACGAGCAGTACTTC. This translates into CASSQREYGTYEQYF.

This chain uses TRBV18 with TRBJ2-6, with 9 nucleotides matching TRBD1. The CDR3 consists of 17 residues. Germline CDR1 is KGHSH and CDR2 is LQKENI. J gave up 0 bases and V 1 base, and 1 base lay outside the gene matches. The CDR3 spells CASSPQGQGSGANVLTF. The CDR3 bases are TGTGCCAGCTCACCACAGGGACAGGGCTCTGGGGCCAACGTCCTGACTTTC.

There are a few counts of this clonotype. The chain recombines TRBV5-1 with TRBJ2-1, with 9 nucleotides matching TRBD2. Trimming at V came to 6 bases and at J to 5 bases, leaving 9 bases not matched to a gene. The CDR3 contains 15 residues. Per the germline V gene, CDR1 is SGHRS and CDR2 is YFSETQ. CDR3 in amino acids: CASTFSGGAHNEQFF. The CDR3, as DNA: TGCGCCAGCACCTTTAGCGGGGGAGCCCACAATGAGCAGTTCTTC.

The V call is TRBV4-1, the J call TRBJ1-1; 9 positions agree with TRBD1. The ends lost 1 base at V and 3 bases at J; junction bases unmatched: 9. This CDR3 has 17 amino acids. Germline V CDR1 and CDR2: MGHRA, YSYEKL. DNA of the CDR3: TGCGCCAGCAGCCAAGTTGTGGGACAGGGTTTGGACACTGAAGCTTTCTTT. It codes for CASSQVVGQGLDTEAFF.